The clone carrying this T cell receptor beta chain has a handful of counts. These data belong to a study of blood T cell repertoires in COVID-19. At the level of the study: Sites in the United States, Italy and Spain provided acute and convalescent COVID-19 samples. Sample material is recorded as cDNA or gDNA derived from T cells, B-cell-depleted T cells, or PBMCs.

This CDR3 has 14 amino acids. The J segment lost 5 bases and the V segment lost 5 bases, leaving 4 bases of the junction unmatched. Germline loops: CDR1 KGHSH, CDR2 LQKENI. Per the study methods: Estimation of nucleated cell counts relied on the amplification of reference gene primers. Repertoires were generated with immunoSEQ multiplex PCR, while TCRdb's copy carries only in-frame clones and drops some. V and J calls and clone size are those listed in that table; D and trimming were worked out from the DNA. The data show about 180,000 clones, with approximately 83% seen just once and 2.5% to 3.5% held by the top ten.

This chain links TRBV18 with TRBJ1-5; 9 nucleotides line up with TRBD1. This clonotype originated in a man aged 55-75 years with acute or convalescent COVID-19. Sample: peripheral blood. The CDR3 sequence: CASSIQGADQPQHF. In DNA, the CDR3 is TGTGCCAGCTCAATACAGGGGGCAGATCAGCCCCAGCATTTT.